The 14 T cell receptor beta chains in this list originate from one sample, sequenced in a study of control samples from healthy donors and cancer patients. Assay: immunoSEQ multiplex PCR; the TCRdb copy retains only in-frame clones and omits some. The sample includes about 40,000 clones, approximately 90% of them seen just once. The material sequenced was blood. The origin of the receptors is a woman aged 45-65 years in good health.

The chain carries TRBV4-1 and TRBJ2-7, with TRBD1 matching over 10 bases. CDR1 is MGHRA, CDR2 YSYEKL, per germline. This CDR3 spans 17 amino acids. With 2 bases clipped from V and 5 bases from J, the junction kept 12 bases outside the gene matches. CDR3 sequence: CASSQPASGTGVHEQYF. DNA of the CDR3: TGCGCCAGCAGCCAACCTGCTTCCGGGACAGGGGTCCACGAGCAGTACTTC.

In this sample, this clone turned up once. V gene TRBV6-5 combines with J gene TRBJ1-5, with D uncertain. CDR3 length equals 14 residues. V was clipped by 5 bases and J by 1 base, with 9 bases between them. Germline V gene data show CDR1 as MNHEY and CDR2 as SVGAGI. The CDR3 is CASSRGGSNQPQHF. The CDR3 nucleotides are TGTGCCAGCAGTCGGGGTGGGAGCAATCAGCCCCAGCATTTT.

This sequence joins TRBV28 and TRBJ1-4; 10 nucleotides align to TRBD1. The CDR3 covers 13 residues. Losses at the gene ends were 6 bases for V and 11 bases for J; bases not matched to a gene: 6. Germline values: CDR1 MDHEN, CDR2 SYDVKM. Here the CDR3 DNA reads TGTGCCAGCAGACAGGACAGGGGGGGCAAACTGTTTTTT. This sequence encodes CASRQDRGGKLFF.

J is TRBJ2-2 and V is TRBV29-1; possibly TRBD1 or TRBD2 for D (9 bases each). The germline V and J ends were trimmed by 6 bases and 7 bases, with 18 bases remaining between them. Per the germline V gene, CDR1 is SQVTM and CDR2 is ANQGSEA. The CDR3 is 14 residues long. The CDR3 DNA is TGCAGCGTCGCGGGGGGGACAGGGAGCGGGGAGCTGTTTTTT. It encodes CSVAGGTGSGELFF.

This chain's CDR3 is CSVASGNTIYF. CDR3 in DNA: TGCAGCGTTGCATCGGGGAACACCATATATTTT. V and J are TRBV29-1 and TRBJ1-3, with unresolved D. Trimming stripped 4 bases from V and 7 bases from J, with 8 bases between. The CDR3 contains 11 residues. The germline CDR1 and CDR2 sequences are SQVTM and ANQGSEA.

CDR3 residues: CASKNGDGYEQYF. CDR3 sequence (DNA): TGTGCCAGCAAAAACGGGGACGGTTACGAGCAGTACTTC. The J gene is TRBJ2-7, the V gene TRBV2; possibly TRBD1 or TRBD2 for D (5 bases each). Trimming cost V 7 bases and J 4 bases, with 14 bases left between them. The length of the CDR3 is 13 residues. CDR1 and CDR2 (germline): SNHLY, FYNNEI. The full variable domain, rest sourced from reference TRBV2 and TRBJ2-7, is EPEVTQTPSHQVTQMGQEVILRCVPISNHLYFYWYRQILGQKVEFLVSFYNNEISEKSEIFDDQFSVERPDGSNFTLKIRSTKLEDSAMYFCASKNGDGYEQYFGPGTRLTVT.

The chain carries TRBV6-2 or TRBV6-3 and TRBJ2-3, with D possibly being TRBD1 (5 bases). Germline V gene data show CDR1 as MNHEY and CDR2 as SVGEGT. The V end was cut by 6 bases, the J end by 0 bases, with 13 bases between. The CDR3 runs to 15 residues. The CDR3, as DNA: TGTGCCAGCAGCCCCATCTGGGGCAGCACAGATACGCAGTATTTT. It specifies CASSPIWGSTDTQYF.

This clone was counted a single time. The CDR3 loop is CASSRDRNRHQPQHF. The CDR3 DNA follows: TGTGCCAGCAGCCGCGACAGGAACCGTCATCAGCCCCAGCATTTT. This chain connects TRBV11-2 to TRBJ1-5; TRBD1 might be the D (6 bases). CDR3 length equals 15 residues. CDR1 is SGHAT and CDR2 is FQNNGV in the germline V gene. The ends were cut back, 5 bases at V and 5 bases at J, with 16 bases in the middle.

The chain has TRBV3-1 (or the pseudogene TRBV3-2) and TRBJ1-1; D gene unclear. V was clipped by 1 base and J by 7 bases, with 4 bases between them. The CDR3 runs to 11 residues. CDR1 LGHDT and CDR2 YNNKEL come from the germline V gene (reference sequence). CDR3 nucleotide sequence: TGTGCCAGCAGCCAAGTTAATGAAGCTTTCTTT. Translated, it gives CASSQVNEAFF.

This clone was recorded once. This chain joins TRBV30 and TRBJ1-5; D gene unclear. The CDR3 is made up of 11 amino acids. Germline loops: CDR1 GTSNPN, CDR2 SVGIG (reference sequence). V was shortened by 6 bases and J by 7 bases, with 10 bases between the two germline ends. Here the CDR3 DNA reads TGTGCCTGCTCACACCGACAGCCCCAGCATTTT. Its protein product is CACSHRQPQHF.

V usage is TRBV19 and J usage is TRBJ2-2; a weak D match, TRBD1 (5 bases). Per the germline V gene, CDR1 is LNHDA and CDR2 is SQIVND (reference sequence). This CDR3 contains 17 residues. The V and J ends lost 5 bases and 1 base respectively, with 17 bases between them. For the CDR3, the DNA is TGTGCCAGTAGTCCATACCCCGGCAGGGTGAACACCGGGGAGCTGTTTTTT. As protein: CASSPYPGRVNTGELFF.

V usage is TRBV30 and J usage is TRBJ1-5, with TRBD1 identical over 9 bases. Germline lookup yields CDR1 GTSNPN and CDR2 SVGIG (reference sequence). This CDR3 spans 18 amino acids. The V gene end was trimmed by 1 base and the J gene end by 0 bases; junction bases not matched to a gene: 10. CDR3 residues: CAWSGGQGGSYSNQPQHF. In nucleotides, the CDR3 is TGTGCCTGGAGTGGGGGACAGGGAGGATCTTATAGCAATCAGCCCCAGCATTTT.

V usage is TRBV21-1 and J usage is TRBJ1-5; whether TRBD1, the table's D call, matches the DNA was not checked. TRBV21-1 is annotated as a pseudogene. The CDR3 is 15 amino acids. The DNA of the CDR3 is TGTGCCAGCAGGGGACAGGGGGTGAAAGATCAGCCCCAGCATTTT. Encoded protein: CASRGQGVKDQPQHF.

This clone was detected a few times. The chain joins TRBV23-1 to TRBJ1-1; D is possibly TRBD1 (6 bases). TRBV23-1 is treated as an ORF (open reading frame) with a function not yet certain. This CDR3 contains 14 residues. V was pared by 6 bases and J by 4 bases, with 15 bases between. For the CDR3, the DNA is TGCGCCAGCAGGCCAGATGGACAGCCCACTGAAGCTTTCTTT. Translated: CASRPDGQPTEAFF.